This TCR beta chain was retrieved from a study of regulatory T cells in long-lasting Graves disease. Whole-study results and caveats: The study found TRBV28, TRBJ1-2 and TRBJ2-5 favored in persistent disease. Persistent Graves' patients showed less TCR diversity than newly diagnosed ones.

Of note for this clonotype: Its target is unknown.

CDR3 regions were amplified by Arm-PCR using iRepertoire HTBI primers to build TCR beta libraries. TCRdb independently ran MiXCR on the multiplex PCR reads; one entry per CDR3 protein. This sample has over 350,000 distinct CDR3 sequences; around 15% occur once, and the top ten carry roughly 15%. Time point described: newly diagnosed GD, antithyroid drugs for less than 3 months. Following extraction of RNA from PBMCs, that RNA was used to make the TCR library. The CDR3 is 17 residues long. Germline CDR1 and CDR2: SEHNR and FQNEAQ (reference sequence). V shed 1 base and J shed 2 bases, with 15 bases lying between them. These data were likewise used in another study, on T cells in Graves' hyperthyroidism and ophthalmopathy. That work states: Stability of Graves' hyperthyroidism was defined as absent ophthalmopathy progression within 18 months.

V usage is TRBV7-9 and J usage is TRBJ1-5; D uncertain. This receptor was identified in a woman aged 45 to 65 with Graves disease. This material consisted of peripheral blood mononuclear cells (PBMCs), taken at new diagnosis, from a patient treated with antithyroid drugs. The CDR3 DNA follows: TGTGCCAGCAGCTTAGGGGAACCGAGGTTGGGCAATCAGCCCCAGCATTTT. It codes for CASSLGEPRLGNQPQHF.